This TCR beta chain was sequenced during a study of T cells in Graves' hyperthyroidism and ophthalmopathy. To note about this clonotype: One end of the junction fails to match germline, which may point to a read error.

Germline CDR1 and CDR2: SGDLS and YYNGEE. CDR3 size: 15 residues. There were TCR beta CDR3 regions amplified from RNA transcripts. A first-round RT-PCR of the TCR CDR3 used the HTBI primer set. In TCRdb, the multiplex PCR reads were re-called with MiXCR into one record per CDR3 protein. There are hundreds of thousands of distinct CDR3 sequences in the sample; about a sixth occur only once, and 7.5% to 9% lies in the top ten. Graves' hyperthyroidism is called stable when ophthalmopathy does not progress within 18 months. Sequences were obtained from blood. The sequence was obtained from a woman aged 18-29 years with Graves' hyperthyroidism. This chain joins TRBV9 and TRBJ1-5, with D possibly TRBD1 on 6 matching bases. The DNA of the CDR3 is TGTGTCAGCAGCCCGGAGGGACACAGCAATCAGCCCCAGCATTTT. Its protein is CVSSPEGHSNQPQHF. Looking up the rest from reference TRBV9 and TRBJ1-5 gives the full variable domain: DSGVTQTPKHLITATGQRVTLRCSPRSGDLSVYWYQQSLDQGLQFLIQYYNGEERAKGNILERFSAQQFPDLHSELNLSSLELGDSALYFCVSSPEGHSNQPQHFGDGTRLSIL.